These 16 T cell receptor beta chains share one sample of origin, sequenced in a study of OX40 agonist ivuxolimab in advanced cancers. TCRdb keeps only in-frame clones here, not all; method: immunoSEQ multiplex PCR. The sample includes nearly 85,000 clones, roughly 80% seen only once; the top ten take over 0.7%. Sequenced here: CD4+ or CD8+ T cells sorted from blood, sampled in a trial of the OX40 agonist ivuxolimab. These receptors came from an adult with an advanced solid tumor such as melanoma, head and neck, liver or kidney cancer.

This clone was picked up one time. This chain uses TRBV6-1 with TRBJ1-3, with D tentatively TRBD1 (6 bases). The CDR3 is 14 residues long. Germline values: CDR1 MNHNS, CDR2 SASEGT. The V end lost 4 bases, the J end lost 4 bases, and 11 bases lay between the germline ends. The CDR3 nucleotides are TGTGCCAGCAGTGTTCAGGGGACGGGAAACACCATATATTTT. It is translated as CASSVQGTGNTIYF.

The chain is built from TRBV7-9 and TRBJ1-2; D gene uncertain. The length of the CDR3 is 14 residues. Trimming cost V 5 bases and J 3 bases, with 13 bases left between them. In germline, CDR1 is SEHNR, CDR2 FQNEAQ (reference sequence). The chain's CDR3 is CASSPPGLDYGYTF. The DNA of the CDR3 is TGTGCCAGCAGCCCCCCCGGCCTAGACTATGGCTACACCTTC.

CDR3 DNA sequence: TGTGCCAGCAGTGGACGGGGGGCAGCCGATTCGGTCTACGAGCAGTACTTC. It encodes CASSGRGAADSVYEQYF. The V gene is TRBV6-1, the J gene TRBJ2-7; perhaps TRBD2 as D (7 bases). The CDR3 is 17 amino acids. V was cut by 4 bases and J by 3 bases, with 22 bases left in between. Germline loops: CDR1 MNHNS, CDR2 SASEGT.

V usage is TRBV6-5 and J usage is TRBJ1-1; D uncertain. Germline CDR1 MNHEY, CDR2 SVGAGI. The length of the CDR3 is 14 residues. Trimming pared 5 bases from V and 3 bases from J, leaving 13 bases between. CDR3 sequence: CASSRTPRDTEAFF. The CDR3 nucleotides are TGTGCCAGCAGTCGGACCCCAAGGGACACTGAAGCTTTCTTT.

Only a few counts were recorded for this clone. CDR3 DNA: TGCAGTGCTACAGGGGGAAACACCATATATTTT. Translating it yields CSATGGNTIYF. This chain links TRBV20-1 with TRBJ1-3, with a weak D call TRBD1 (5 bases). The CDR3 extends over 11 amino acids. V was cut by 4 bases and J by 4 bases, with 5 bases left in between. Per germline, CDR1 DFQATT and CDR2 SNEGSKA (reference sequence).

The rearrangement joins TRBV6-5 to TRBJ1-6; maybe TRBD1 (5 bases). The germline V gene encodes CDR1 MNHEY and CDR2 SVGAGI. The germline V and J ends were trimmed by 2 bases and 5 bases, with 13 bases remaining between them. The CDR3 length is 16 residues. The CDR3 nucleotides are TGTGCCAGCAGTTACCAAGACAGAGTGAATAATTCACCCCTCCACTTT. Its protein is CASSYQDRVNNSPLHF.

This chain connects TRBV1 to TRBJ2-3; the table's D call TRBD2 went unverified against the DNA. TRBV1 is termed a pseudogene. CDR3 length: 16 amino acids. The CDR3 nucleotides are TGCACCAGCAGCCACCGACTAGCGGGGGGCGAACATACGCAGTATTTT. This encodes CTSSHRLAGGEHTQYF.

This rearrangement joins TRBV11-2 to TRBJ1-1; D is possibly TRBD1 (6 bases). The CDR3 totals 15 residues. V was clipped by 5 bases and J by 3 bases, with 16 bases between them. Germline CDR1 SGHAT, CDR2 FQNNGV. The CDR3 nucleotides are TGTGCCAGCAGCCCAGCACAGGGCTACGACACTGAAGCTTTCTTT. Protein product: CASSPAQGYDTEAFF. Full variable domain (outside the CDR3, taken from reference TRBV11-2 and TRBJ1-1): EAGVAQSPRYKIIEKRQSVAFWCNPISGHATLYWYQQILGQGPKLLIQFQNNGVVDDSQLPKDRFSAERLKGVDSTLKIQPAKLEDSAVYLCASSPAQGYDTEAFFGQGTRLTVV.

The chain recombines TRBV7-2 with TRBJ2-3; no clear D. The CDR3 is 13 amino acids. Germline V lookup: CDR1 SGHTA, CDR2 FQGNSA. V was clipped by 3 bases and J by 11 bases, with 15 bases between them. The chain's CDR3 is CASSFVGWDGQYF. CDR3 coding DNA: TGTGCCAGCAGCTTTGTTGGCTGGGATGGGCAGTATTTT.

The chain has TRBV6-5 and TRBJ1-2; the D gene is possibly TRBD1 (6 bases). The CDR3 is made up of 12 amino acids. Looked up from germline, CDR1 is MNHEY and CDR2 is SVGAGI. V lost 5 bases, J lost 8 bases, and 12 bases lay in between. CDR3 amino acids: CASSQQGGGYTF. The CDR3, as DNA: TGTGCCAGCAGTCAACAGGGTGGGGGCTACACCTTC.

The rearrangement uses TRBV7-9 and TRBJ1-2, with D possibly being TRBD1 (5 bases). V was trimmed by 5 bases and J by 7 bases, leaving 20 bases between them. Germline CDR1 SEHNR, CDR2 FQNEAQ (reference sequence). CDR3 length: 15 amino acids. The CDR3 here is CASSQAFRGASGYTF. The CDR3, as DNA: TGTGCCAGCAGCCAAGCCTTTAGAGGGGCCAGTGGCTACACCTTC.

The chain couples TRBV10-3 to TRBJ1-5; weak D call: TRBD1 (5 bases). Trimming took 5 bases from V and 4 from J, leaving 18 bases between them. This CDR3 has 16 amino acids. CDR1 is ENHRY and CDR2 is SYGVKD in the germline V gene. The CDR3 region is CAISPGLLGPNQPQHF. The DNA of the CDR3 is TGTGCCATCAGTCCGGGACTACTCGGCCCTAATCAGCCCCAGCATTTT.

V is TRBV6-5 and J is TRBJ2-7, with 9 bases aligning to TRBD1. Germline V gene sequence: CDR1 MNHEY, CDR2 SVGAGI. V lost 6 bases and J lost 1; bases outside the gene matches: 7. This CDR3 spans 15 amino acids. CDR3 region: CASRKPGQGSYEQYF. The CDR3 nucleotides read TGTGCCAGCAGGAAACCGGGACAGGGATCCTACGAGCAGTACTTC.

DNA of the CDR3: TGTGCCAGCAGCCGGCAGGAGTATGGCTACACCTTC. Its protein is CASSRQEYGYTF. The chain combines TRBV7-2 with TRBJ1-2; the D is unclear. The CDR3 is made up of 12 amino acids. The ends were cut back, 5 bases at V and 5 bases at J, with 9 bases in the middle. Germline CDR1 reads SGHTA; CDR2 reads FQGNSA. The variable domain in full, completed from reference TRBV7-2 and TRBJ1-2, reads GAGVSQSPSNKVTEKGKDVELRCDPISGHTALYWYRQSLGQGLEFLIYFQGNSAPDKSGLPSDRFSAERTGGSVSTLTIQRTQQEDSAVYLCASSRQEYGYTFGSGTRLTVV.

The rearrangement joins TRBV30 to TRBJ1-2; a possible D gene is TRBD1 (5 bases). From germline, CDR1 is GTSNPN and CDR2 SVGIG (reference sequence). This CDR3 comprises 12 residues. V lost 1 base to trimming and J lost 6 bases, with 9 bases between them. CDR3 nucleotide sequence: TGTGCCTGGAGTGAACAGGTTAATGGCTACACCTTC. Translating gives CAWSEQVNGYTF.

This chain uses TRBV12-5 with TRBJ1-5; TRBD1 might be the D (5 bases). This CDR3 has 11 residues. Per germline, CDR1 LGHNT and CDR2 FRNRAP. Trimming stripped 5 bases from V and 11 bases from J, with 10 bases between. In DNA form, the CDR3 reads TGTGCTAGTGGTATTGAACAGGCCCAGCATTTT. Encoded protein: CASGIEQAQHF.